This T cell receptor (beta chain) was captured in a study of monozygotic twins with inflammatory bowel disease. Template switching was used to attach UMIs, which incorporated a 6-nucleotide sample barcode. With the 5' RACE reads reprocessed, TCRdb shows one record per CDR3 protein and no DNA. The listing records about 300,000 distinct CDR3 sequences. Sequencing was performed on blood. This TCR was recovered from a human donor with ulcerative colitis or Crohn's disease, or a healthy co-twin of an affected twin (not recorded which).

The chain's CDR3 is CASRTGTTTEKLFF. The gene calls are TRBV12-3 or TRBV12-4 and TRBJ1-4; no DNA is available, so the TRBD1 call from TCRdb remains unchecked. The CDR3 covers 14 residues.